This T cell receptor (beta chain) appears in the sequencing data of a study of T cell repertoires in cytomegalovirus infection. Across the study: The study used recently identified HLA-C-restricted and well-studied HLA-B-restricted CMV epitopes. The public TCR beta signatures pointed to both CMV infection and matching HLA type.

Regarding this clonotype: The antigen is not known.

Germline V gene lookup returns CDR1 SGHTA and CDR2 FQGNSA. The CDR3 is made up of 16 amino acids. Trimming removed 2 bases from V and 2 bases from J, with 13 bases in between. A single record per CDR3 protein comes from TCRdb applying MiXCR to the reads. The sample has about 570,000 distinct CDR3 sequences, 35% to 50% seen once. Findings and caveats of the study: Across the ex vivo response, the dominant clonotypes were HLA-C-restricted CMV-specific TCR beta clonotypes. Cumulative frequency of public TCR beta families picked out carriers of CMV plus the relevant HLA.

The TCR comes from a human donor in good health (CMV status not recorded). Some clones in this sample may be carry-over from other donors' samples. The sample here was cultured PBMCs, taken from culture after CMV antigen stimulation. The rearrangement uses TRBV7-2 and TRBJ2-1; TRBD2 is a possible D gene (6 bases). The DNA of the CDR3 is TGTGCCAGCAGCTTAATGGGGGGAGTCGCCTACAATGAGCAGTTCTTC. This translates into CASSLMGGVAYNEQFF.